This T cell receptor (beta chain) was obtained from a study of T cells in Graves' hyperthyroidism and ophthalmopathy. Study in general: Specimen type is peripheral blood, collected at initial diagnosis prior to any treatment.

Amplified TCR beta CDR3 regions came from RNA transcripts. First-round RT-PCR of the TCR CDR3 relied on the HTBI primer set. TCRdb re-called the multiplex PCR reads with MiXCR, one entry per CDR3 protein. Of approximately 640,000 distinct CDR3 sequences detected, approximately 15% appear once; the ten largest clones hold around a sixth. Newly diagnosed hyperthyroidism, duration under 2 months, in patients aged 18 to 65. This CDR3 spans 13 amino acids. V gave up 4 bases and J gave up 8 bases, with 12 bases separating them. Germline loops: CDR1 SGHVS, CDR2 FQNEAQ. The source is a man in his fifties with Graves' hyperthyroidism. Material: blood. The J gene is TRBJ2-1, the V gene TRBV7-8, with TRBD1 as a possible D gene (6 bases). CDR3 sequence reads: CASSSSGQDEQFF. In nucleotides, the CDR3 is TGTGCCAGCAGCTCCTCGGGACAAGATGAGCAGTTCTTC.